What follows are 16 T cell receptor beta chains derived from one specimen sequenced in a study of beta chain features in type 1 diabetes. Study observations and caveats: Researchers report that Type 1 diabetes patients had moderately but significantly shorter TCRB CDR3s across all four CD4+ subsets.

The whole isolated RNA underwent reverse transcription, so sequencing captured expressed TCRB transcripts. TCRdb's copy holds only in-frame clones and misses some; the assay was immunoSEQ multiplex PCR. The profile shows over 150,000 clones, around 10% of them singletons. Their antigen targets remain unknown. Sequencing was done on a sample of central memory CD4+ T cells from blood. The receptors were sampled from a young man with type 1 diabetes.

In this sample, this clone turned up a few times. The CDR3 bases are TGTGCCAGCAGCCCACCCGGGACTAGCTACGAGCAGTACTTC. Translated, it gives CASSPPGTSYEQYF. The chain couples TRBV7-2 to TRBJ2-7, with TRBD2 identical over 8 bases. V dropped 5 bases and J dropped 3; count of bases not matched to a gene: 6. Looked up from germline, CDR1 is SGHTA and CDR2 is FQGNSA. CDR3 length: 14 residues. Full variable domain (outside the CDR3, taken from reference TRBV7-2 and TRBJ2-7): GAGVSQSPSNKVTEKGKDVELRCDPISGHTALYWYRQSLGQGLEFLIYFQGNSAPDKSGLPSDRFSAERTGGSVSTLTIQRTQQEDSAVYLCASSPPGTSYEQYFGPGTRLTVT.

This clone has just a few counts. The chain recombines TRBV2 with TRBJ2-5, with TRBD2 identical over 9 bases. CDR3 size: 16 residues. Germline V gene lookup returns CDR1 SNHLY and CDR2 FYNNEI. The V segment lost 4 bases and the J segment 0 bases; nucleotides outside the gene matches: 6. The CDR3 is CASSAASGTYQETQYF. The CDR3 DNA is TGTGCCAGCAGTGCAGCTAGCGGGACCTACCAAGAGACCCAGTACTTC. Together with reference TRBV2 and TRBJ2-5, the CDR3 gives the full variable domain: EPEVTQTPSHQVTQMGQEVILRCVPISNHLYFYWYRQILGQKVEFLVSFYNNEISEKSEIFDDQFSVERPDGSNFTLKIRSTKLEDSAMYFCASSAASGTYQETQYFGPGTRLLVL.

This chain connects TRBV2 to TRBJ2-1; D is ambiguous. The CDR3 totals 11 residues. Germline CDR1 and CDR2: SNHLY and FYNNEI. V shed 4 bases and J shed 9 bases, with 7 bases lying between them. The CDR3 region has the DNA TGTGCCAGCAGTGCCCTTAGTGAGCAGTTCTTC. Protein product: CASSALSEQFF.

The CDR3 region has the DNA TGTGCCAGCAGTCTACCGGGACAGACGTTCCCATACTATGGCTACACCTTC. Protein product: CASSLPGQTFPYYGYTF. The chain employs TRBV25-1 and TRBJ1-2, with TRBD1 matching over 7 bases. This CDR3 comprises 17 residues. Germline-derived CDR1 and CDR2 are MGHDK and SYGVNS. V shed 5 bases, J shed 3 bases, and the junction held 15 bases outside the gene matches.

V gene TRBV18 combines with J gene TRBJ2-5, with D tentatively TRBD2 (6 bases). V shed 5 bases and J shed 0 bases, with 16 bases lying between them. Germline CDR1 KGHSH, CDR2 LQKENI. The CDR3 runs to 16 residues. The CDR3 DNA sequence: TGTGCCAGCTCAGGAACGGGACTGCCATACCAAGAGACCCAGTACTTC. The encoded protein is CASSGTGLPYQETQYF.

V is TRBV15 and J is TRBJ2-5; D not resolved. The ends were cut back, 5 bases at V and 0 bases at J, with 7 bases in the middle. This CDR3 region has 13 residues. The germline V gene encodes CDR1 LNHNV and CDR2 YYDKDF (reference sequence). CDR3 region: CATSGHYQETQYF. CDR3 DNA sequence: TGTGCCACCAGCGGGCACTACCAAGAGACCCAGTACTTC.

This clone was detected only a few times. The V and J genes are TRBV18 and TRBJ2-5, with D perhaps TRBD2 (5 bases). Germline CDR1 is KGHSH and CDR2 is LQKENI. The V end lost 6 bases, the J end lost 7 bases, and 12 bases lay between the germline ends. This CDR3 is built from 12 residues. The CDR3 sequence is CASSPEGGTQYF. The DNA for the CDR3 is TGTGCCAGCTCGCCAGAAGGAGGGACCCAGTACTTC.

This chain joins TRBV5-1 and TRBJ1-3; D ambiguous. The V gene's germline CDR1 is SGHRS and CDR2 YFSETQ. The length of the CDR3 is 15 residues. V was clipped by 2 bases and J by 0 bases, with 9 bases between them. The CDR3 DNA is TGCGCCAGCAGCTTTAGCAGCGCCTCTGGAAACACCATATATTTT. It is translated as CASSFSSASGNTIYF.

The CDR3 nucleotides are TGTGCCAGCAGTTTCTTCGGACAGTCGGAGTACTTC. Translating it yields CASSFFGQSEYF. The chain is built from TRBV28 and TRBJ2-7; possibly TRBD1 for D (6 bases). The V and J ends lost 3 bases and 11 bases respectively, with 14 bases between them. The CDR3 spans 12 residues. From germline, CDR1 is MDHEN and CDR2 SYDVKM.

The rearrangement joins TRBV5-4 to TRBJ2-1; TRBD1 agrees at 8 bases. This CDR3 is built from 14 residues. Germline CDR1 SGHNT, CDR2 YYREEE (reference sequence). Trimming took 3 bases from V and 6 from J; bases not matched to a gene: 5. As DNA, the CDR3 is TGTGCCAGCAGCTATGGACAGGGTGGCAATGAGCAGTTCTTC. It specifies CASSYGQGGNEQFF.

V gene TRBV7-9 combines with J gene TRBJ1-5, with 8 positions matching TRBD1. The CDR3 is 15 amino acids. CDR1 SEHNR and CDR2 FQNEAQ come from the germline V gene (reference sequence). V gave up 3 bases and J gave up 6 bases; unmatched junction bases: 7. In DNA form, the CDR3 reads TGTGCCAGCAGCTTCGGGACAGGACAAAGTCAGCCCCAGCATTTT. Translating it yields CASSFGTGQSQPQHF.

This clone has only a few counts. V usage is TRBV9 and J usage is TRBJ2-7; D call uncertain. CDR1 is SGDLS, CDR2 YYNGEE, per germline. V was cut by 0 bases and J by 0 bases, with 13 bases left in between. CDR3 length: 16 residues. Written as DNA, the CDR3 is TGTGCCAGCAGCGTAGATTTGCGGTCGAGCTCCTACGAGCAGTACTTC. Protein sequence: CASSVDLRSSSYEQYF.

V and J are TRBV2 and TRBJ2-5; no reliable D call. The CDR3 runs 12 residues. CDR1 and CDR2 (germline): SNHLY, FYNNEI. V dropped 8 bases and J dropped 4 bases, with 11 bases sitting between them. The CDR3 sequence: CASLMSGETQYF. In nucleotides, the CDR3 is TGTGCCAGCCTGATGAGTGGAGAGACCCAGTACTTC.

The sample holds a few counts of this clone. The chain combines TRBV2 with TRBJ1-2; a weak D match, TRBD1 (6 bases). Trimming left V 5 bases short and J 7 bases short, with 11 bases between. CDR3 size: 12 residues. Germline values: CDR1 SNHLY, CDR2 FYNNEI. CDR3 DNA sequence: TGTGCCAGCAGTCTACAGGGATTTGGCTACACCTTC. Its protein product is CASSLQGFGYTF.

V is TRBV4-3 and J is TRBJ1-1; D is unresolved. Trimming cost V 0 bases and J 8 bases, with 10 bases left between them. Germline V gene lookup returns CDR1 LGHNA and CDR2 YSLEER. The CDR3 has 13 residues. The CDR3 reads CASSQDRKGEAFF. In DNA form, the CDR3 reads TGCGCCAGCAGCCAAGACAGGAAAGGCGAAGCTTTCTTT.

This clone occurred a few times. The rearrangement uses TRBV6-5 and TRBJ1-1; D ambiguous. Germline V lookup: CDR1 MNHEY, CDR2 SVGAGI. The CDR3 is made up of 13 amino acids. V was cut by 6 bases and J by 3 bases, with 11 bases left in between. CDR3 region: CASSVPGDTEAFF. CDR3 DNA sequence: TGTGCCAGCAGCGTCCCCGGAGACACTGAAGCTTTCTTT.